This is a list of T cell receptor beta chains from one sample in a study of quantifying T cell responses using KT2 cells. Via MiXCR, TCRdb re-called the UMI-ligation and nested PCR reads, giving one row per CDR3 protein. The repertoire consists of about 32,000 distinct CDR3 sequences, with 6% to 8% occurring once and the leading ten covering approximately 14%. Specimen: PBMCs spiked with cells of the T cell clone KT2. The receptors shown here come from a human donor. Each CDR3 is given with its conserved first and last residue. A D gene is named only where the DNA matches it firmly. Only part of the rows carry a size: once, few, many, or a class if the clone is expanded.

J gene | clone size | D gene | V gene | CDR3 DNA | CDR3 protein
TRBJ2-2 | . | . | TRBV3-1 | TGTGCCAGCAGCCAAGACTCAACCCGGTCCGGGGAGCTGTTTTTT | CASSQDSTRSGELFF
TRBJ1-1 | few | . | TRBV6-4 | TGTGCCAGCAGCGCAGGGGATAGAGCTGAAGCTTTCTTT | CASSAGDRAEAFF
TRBJ2-1 | . | TRBD2 | TRBV27 | TGTGCCAGCAGTTTATCGGGGGAGGGCCGAGGTAATGAGCAGTTCTTC | CASSLSGEGRGNEQFF
TRBJ2-1 | . | TRBD2 | TRBV6-5 | TGTGCCAGCAGTTACTTGGGACTAGCGGATGAGCAGTTCTTC | CASSYLGLADEQFF
TRBJ1-5 | many | TRBD1 | TRBV29-1 | TGCAGCGTGGGGACAGGGGCTTCGCCCCAGCATTTT | CSVGTGASPQHF
TRBJ2-7 | many | . | TRBV29-1 | TGCAGCGTTGAAGGTGACCGCTACGAGCAGTACTTC | CSVEGDRYEQYF
TRBJ1-6 | many | . | TRBV11-2 | TGTGCCAGCAGCTTAGCGGGCTCGAGTAATTCACCCCTCCACTTT | CASSLAGSSNSPLHF
TRBJ1-5 | many | . | TRBV12-3/TRBV12-4 | TGTGCCAGCAGTTTCGGTACAGTCAATCAGCCCCAGCATTTT | CASSFGTVNQPQHF
TRBJ2-6 | many | . | TRBV5-1 | TGCGCCAGCAGCCAGACGTTGAGGGGTCTTGGGGCCAACGTCCTGACTTTC | CASSQTLRGLGANVLTF
TRBJ2-3 | many | . | TRBV7-3 | TGTGCCAGCAGCTCTCCCGGGACGGCAAAGACAGATACGCAGTATTTT | CASSSPGTAKTDTQYF
TRBJ2-2 | few | TRBD2 | TRBV7-9 | TGTGCCAGCAGCTCGTTACGACTAGCGGGAGGGACAGGGGAGCTGTTTTTT | CASSSLRLAGGTGELFF
TRBJ2-7 | . | . | TRBV12-3/TRBV12-4 | TGTGCCAGCAGTTTAGGAACCTCCTACGAGCAGTACTTC | CASSLGTSYEQYF
TRBJ2-2 | many | TRBD1 | TRBV24-1 | TGTGCCACCAGTGTACGGAGGACAGGCAATCAGGGGGAGCTGTTTTTT | CATSVRRTGNQGELFF
TRBJ1-1 | many | TRBD1 | TRBV13 | TGTGCCAGCAGCTTATCAATCGGACAGGGAGCTAACACTGAAGCTTTCTTT | CASSLSIGQGANTEAFF
TRBJ2-7 | many | . | TRBV5-1 | TGCGCCAGCAGCTCAGCGTTTGTCTCCGAGCAGTACTTC | CASSSAFVSEQYF
TRBJ1-5 | few | . | TRBV4-3 | TGCGCCAGCAGCCAAGGGGGGGGGGGAAGTCAGCCCCAGCATTTT | CASSQGGGGSQPQHF
TRBJ2-7 | many | . | TRBV20-1 | TGCAGTGCTATCTGGACCTACGAGCAGTACTTC | CSAIWTYEQYF
TRBJ2-5 | many | . | TRBV20-1 | TGCAGTGCTAGAGATCGAGGAGGGACGGAGACCCAGTACTTC | CSARDRGGTETQYF
TRBJ2-2 | many | . | TRBV5-1 | TGCGCCAGCAGCTTGGGCCAGGGGACCGGGGAGCTGTTTTTT | CASSLGQGTGELFF
TRBJ1-2 | few | . | TRBV25-1 | TGTGCCAGCAGTGCCGGAGGAGGCACCACTCGGGGCTACACCTTC | CASSAGGGTTRGYTF
TRBJ2-7 | once | TRBD1 | TRBV3-1 | TGTGCCAGCAGCCGGGACAGCGAGTCCTACGAGCAGTACTTC | CASSRDSESYEQYF
TRBJ1-5 | many | . | TRBV20-1 | TGCAGTGCTATGAGGACCGGGGGACAGCCCCAGCATTTT | CSAMRTGGQPQHF
TRBJ2-1 | . | . | TRBV5-4 | TGTGCCAGCAGCCCCGGGGACTTTTACAATGAGCAGTTCTTC | CASSPGDFYNEQFF
TRBJ2-2 | many | . | TRBV6-5 | TGTGCCAGCACCACAGGGAACACCGGGGAGCTGTTTTTT | CASTTGNTGELFF
TRBJ2-2 | many | . | TRBV2 | TGTGCCAGCAGTGTTCGGACACACACCGGGGAGCTGTTTTTT | CASSVRTHTGELFF
TRBJ1-4 | many | . | TRBV18 | TGTGCCAGCTCACCACCTCCGGCGGACCCGATAACGAGGGAAAAACTGTTTTTT | CASSPPPADPITREKLFF
TRBJ2-3 | many | . | TRBV5-1 | TGCGCCAGCAGCACCACACAGGGCCAGGGAGATACGCAGTATTTT | CASSTTQGQGDTQYF